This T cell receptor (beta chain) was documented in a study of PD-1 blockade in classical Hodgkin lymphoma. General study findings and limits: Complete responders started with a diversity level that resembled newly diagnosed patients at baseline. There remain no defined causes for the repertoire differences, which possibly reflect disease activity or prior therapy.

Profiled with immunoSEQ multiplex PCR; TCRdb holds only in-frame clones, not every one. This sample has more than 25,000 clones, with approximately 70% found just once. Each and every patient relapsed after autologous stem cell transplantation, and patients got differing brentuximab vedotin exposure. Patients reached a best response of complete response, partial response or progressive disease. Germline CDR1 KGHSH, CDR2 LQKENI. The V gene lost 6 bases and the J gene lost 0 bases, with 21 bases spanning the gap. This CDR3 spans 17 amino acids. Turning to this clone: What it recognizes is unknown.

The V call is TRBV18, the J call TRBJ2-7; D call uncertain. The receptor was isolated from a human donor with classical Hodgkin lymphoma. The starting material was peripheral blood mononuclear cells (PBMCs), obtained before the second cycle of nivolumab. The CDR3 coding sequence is TGTGCCAGCTCGCCTGGACCCCCTGCCCCTGGCTCCTACGAGCAGTACTTC. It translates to CASSPGPPAPGSYEQYF.